This TCR beta chain was observed in a study of cytomegalovirus exposure and HLA in healthy donors. General observations from the study: One later analysis reportedly identified an Asian-associated ancestry cluster that showed fewer N-insertions than the roughly 700-donor mean.

Points on this clone: Its matching antigen is unknown.

PCR employed 60 Vbeta and 13 Jbeta primers. The data were produced by immunoSEQ multiplex PCR, yet TCRdb's version contains in-frame clones alone and is incomplete. The table shows roughly 190,000 clones, with about four fifths occurring only once. Germline CDR1 and CDR2: MNHNS and SASEGT. Trimming stripped 5 bases from V and 2 bases from J, with 13 bases between. This CDR3 is 15 amino acids long. The specimen was PBMCs. The sequence was collected from a woman in her 50s in good health and CMV-seronegative. This chain connects TRBV6-1 to TRBJ1-3; D not resolved. The CDR3 here is CASSHRRGPGNTIYF. CDR3 bases: TGTGCCAGCAGTCACCGGCGAGGGCCTGGAAACACCATATATTTT.